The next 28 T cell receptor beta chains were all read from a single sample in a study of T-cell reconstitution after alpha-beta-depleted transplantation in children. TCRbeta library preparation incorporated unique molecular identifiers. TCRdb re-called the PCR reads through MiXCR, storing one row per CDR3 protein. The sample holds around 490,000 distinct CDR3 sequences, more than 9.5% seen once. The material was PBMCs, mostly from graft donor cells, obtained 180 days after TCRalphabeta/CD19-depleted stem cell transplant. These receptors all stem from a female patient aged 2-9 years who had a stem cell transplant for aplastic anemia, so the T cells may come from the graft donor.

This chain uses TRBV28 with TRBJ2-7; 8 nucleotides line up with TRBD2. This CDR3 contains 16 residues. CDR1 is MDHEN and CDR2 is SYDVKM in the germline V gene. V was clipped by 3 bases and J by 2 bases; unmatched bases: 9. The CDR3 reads CASSFPRLASAYEQYF. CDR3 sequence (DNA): TGTGCCAGCAGTTTCCCCCGACTAGCGTCAGCCTACGAGCAGTACTTC.

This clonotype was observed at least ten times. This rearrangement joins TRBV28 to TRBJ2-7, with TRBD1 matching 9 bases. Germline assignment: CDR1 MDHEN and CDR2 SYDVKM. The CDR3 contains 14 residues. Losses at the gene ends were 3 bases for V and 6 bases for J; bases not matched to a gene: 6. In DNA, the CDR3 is TGTGCCAGCAGTTTGGGGGACAGGGAATCCGAGCAGTACTTC. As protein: CASSLGDRESEQYF.

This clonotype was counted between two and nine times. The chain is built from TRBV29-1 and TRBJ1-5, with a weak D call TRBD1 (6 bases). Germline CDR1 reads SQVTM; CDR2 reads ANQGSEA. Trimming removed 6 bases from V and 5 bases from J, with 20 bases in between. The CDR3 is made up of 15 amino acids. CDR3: CSVATTGRGDQPQHF. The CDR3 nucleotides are TGCAGCGTCGCTACTACAGGGCGGGGAGATCAGCCCCAGCATTTT.

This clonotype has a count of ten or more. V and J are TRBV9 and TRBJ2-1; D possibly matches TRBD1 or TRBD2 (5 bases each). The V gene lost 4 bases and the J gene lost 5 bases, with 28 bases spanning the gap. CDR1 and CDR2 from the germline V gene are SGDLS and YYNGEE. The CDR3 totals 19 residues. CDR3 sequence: CASSPLLSGSREGDNEQFF. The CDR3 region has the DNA TGTGCCAGCAGCCCTCTTCTATCGGGGTCCAGGGAAGGGGACAATGAGCAGTTCTTC. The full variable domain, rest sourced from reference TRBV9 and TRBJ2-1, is DSGVTQTPKHLITATGQRVTLRCSPRSGDLSVYWYQQSLDQGLQFLIQYYNGEERAKGNILERFSAQQFPDLHSELNLSSLELGDSALYFCASSPLLSGSREGDNEQFFGPGTRLTVL.

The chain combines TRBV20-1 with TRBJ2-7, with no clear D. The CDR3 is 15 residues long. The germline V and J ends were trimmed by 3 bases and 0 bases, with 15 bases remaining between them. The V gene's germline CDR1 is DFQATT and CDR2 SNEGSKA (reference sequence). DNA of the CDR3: TGCAGTGCTAGTCCAGACTTCCCGAGCTCCTACGAGCAGTACTTC. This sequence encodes CSASPDFPSSYEQYF.

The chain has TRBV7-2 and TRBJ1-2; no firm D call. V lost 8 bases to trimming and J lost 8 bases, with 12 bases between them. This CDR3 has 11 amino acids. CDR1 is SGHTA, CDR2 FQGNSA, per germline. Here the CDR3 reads CASASSPGYTF. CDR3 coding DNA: TGTGCCAGCGCATCGAGTCCCGGCTACACCTTC.

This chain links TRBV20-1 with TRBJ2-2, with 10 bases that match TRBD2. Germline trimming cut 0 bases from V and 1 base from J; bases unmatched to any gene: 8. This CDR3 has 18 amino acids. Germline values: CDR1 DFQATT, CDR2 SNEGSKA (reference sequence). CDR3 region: CSARDRASGSKNTGELFF. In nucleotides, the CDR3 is TGCAGTGCTAGAGATAGGGCTAGCGGGAGTAAGAACACCGGGGAGCTGTTTTTT.

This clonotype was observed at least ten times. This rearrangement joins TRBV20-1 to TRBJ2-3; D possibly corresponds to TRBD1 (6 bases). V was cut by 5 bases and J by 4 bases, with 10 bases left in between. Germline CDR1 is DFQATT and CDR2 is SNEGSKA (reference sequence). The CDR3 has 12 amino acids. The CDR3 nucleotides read TGCAGTGCTCTGGGGGCGGCAGATACGCAGTATTTT. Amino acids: CSALGAADTQYF.

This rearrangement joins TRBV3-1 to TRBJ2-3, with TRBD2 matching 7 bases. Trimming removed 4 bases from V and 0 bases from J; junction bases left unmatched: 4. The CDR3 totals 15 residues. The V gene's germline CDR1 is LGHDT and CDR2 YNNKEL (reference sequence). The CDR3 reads CASSLSGLSTDTQYF. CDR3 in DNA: TGTGCCAGCAGCCTTAGCGGGCTCAGCACAGATACGCAGTATTTT.

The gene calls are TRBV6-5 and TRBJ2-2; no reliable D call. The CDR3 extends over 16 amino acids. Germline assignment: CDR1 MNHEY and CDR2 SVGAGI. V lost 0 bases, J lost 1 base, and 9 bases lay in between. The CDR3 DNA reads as TGTGCCAGCAGTTACTCGGGTCCAGGGAACACCGGGGAGCTGTTTTTT. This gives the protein CASSYSGPGNTGELFF.

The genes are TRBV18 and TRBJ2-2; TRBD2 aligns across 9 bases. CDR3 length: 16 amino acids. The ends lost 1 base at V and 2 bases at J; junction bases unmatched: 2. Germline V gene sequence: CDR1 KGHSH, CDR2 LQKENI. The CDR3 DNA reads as TGTGCCAGCTCACCACTAGCGGGAGTTAACACCGGGGAGCTGTTTTTT. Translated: CASSPLAGVNTGELFF.

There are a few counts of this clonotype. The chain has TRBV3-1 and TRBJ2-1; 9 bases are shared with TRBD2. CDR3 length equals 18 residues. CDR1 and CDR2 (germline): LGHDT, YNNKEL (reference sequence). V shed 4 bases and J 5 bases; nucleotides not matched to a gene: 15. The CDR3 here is CASSPWGVISGSNNEQFF. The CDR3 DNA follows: TGTGCCAGCAGCCCATGGGGAGTGATTAGCGGGAGTAACAATGAGCAGTTCTTC.

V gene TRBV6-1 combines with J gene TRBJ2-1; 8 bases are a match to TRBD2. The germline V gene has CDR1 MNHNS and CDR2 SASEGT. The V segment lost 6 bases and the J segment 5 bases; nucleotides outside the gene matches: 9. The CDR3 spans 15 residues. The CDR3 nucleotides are TGTGCCAGCAGCCGAGCGGGAGAAATTGACAATGAGCAGTTCTTC. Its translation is CASSRAGEIDNEQFF.

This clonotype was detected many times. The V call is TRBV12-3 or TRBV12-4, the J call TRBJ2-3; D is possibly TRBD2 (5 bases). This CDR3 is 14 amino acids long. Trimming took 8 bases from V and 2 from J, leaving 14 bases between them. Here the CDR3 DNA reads TGTGCCAGCGCCTGGGAGCGGACCACAGATACGCAGTATTTT. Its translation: CASAWERTTDTQYF.

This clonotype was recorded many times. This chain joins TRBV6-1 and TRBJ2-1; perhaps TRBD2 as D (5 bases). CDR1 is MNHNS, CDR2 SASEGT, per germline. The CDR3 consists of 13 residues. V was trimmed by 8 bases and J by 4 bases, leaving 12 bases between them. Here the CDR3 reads CASRADLYNEQFF. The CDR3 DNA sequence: TGTGCCAGCCGTGCGGACTTGTACAATGAGCAGTTCTTC.

CDR3 bases: TGCAGCGTTGAAGATCTTGGGGCATTGAACACCGGGGAGCTGTTTTTT. Amino acid sequence: CSVEDLGALNTGELFF. This chain joins TRBV29-1 and TRBJ2-2; D may be TRBD1 (5 bases). The length of the CDR3 is 16 residues. V was trimmed by 0 bases and J by 1 base, leaving 12 bases between them. The germline gives CDR1 SQVTM, CDR2 ANQGSEA.

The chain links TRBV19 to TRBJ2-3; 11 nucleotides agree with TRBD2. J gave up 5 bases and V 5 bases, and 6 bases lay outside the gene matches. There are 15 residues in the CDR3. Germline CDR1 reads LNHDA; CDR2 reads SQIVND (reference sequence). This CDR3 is CASSRTSGSGDTQYF. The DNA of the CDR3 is TGTGCCAGTAGTCGCACTAGCGGGAGCGGAGATACGCAGTATTTT. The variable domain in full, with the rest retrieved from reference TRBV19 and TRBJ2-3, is DGGITQSPKYLFRKEGQNVTLSCEQNLNHDAMYWYRQDPGQGLRLIYYSQIVNDFQKGDIAEGYSVSREKKESFPLTVTSAQKNPTAFYLCASSRTSGSGDTQYFGPGTRLTVL.

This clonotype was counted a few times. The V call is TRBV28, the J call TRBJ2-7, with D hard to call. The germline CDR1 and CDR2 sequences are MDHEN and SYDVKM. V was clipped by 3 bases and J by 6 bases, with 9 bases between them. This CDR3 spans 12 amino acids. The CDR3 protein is CASSLRQFEQYF. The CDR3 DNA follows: TGTGCCAGCAGTTTGCGGCAGTTCGAGCAGTACTTC. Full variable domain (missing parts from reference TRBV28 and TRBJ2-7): DVKVTQSSRYLVKRTGEKVFLECVQDMDHENMFWYRQDPGLGLRLIYFSYDVKMKEKGDIPEGYSVSREKKERFSLILESASTNQTSMYLCASSLRQFEQYFGPGTRLTVT.

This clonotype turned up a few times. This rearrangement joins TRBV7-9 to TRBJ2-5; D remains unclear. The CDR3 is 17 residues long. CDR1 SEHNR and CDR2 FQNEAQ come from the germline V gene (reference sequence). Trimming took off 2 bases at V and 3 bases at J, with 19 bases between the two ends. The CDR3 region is CASSLRRRFPFEETQYF. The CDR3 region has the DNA TGTGCCAGCAGCTTAAGACGACGGTTCCCGTTTGAAGAGACCCAGTACTTC.

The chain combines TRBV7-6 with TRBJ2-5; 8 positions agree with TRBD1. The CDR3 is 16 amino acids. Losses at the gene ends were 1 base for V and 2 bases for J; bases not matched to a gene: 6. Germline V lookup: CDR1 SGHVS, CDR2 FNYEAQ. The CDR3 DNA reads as TGTGCCAGCAGCTTAGGACCCGGGGACAGGCAAGAGACCCAGTACTTC. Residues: CASSLGPGDRQETQYF.

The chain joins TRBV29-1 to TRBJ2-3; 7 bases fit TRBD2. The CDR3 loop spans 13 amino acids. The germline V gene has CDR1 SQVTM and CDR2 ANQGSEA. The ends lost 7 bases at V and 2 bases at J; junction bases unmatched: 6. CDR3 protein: CSASGESTDTQYF. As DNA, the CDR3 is TGCAGCGCTAGCGGAGAGTCCACAGATACGCAGTATTTT.

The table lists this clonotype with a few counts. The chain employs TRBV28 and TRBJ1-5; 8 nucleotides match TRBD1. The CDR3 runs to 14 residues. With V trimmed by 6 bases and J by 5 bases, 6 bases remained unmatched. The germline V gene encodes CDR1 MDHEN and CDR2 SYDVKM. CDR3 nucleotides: TGTGCCAGCAGACTCGGACAGGGTGATCAGCCCCAGCATTTT. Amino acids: CASRLGQGDQPQHF.

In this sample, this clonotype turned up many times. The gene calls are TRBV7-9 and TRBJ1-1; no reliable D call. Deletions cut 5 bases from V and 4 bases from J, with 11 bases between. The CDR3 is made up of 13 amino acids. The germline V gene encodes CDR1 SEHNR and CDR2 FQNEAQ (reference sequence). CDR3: CASSPPGVTEAFF. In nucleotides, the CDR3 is TGTGCCAGCAGCCCTCCTGGGGTCACTGAAGCTTTCTTT. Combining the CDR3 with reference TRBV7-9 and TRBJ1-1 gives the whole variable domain DTGVSQNPRHKITKRGQNVTFRCDPISEHNRLYWYRQTLGQGPEFLTYFQNEAQLEKSRLLSDRFSAERPKGSFSTLEIQRTEQGDSAMYLCASSPPGVTEAFFGQGTRLTVV.

Written as DNA, the CDR3 is TGTGCCAGCAGCCCCCTTATACTAGCGGGAGTCCAAGAGACCCAGTACTTC. Encoded protein: CASSPLILAGVQETQYF. The chain carries TRBV7-2 and TRBJ2-5; TRBD2 aligns across 11 bases. V trimming: 5 bases; J trimming: 1 base; junction bases outside the gene matches: 9. The CDR3 contains 17 residues. Germline CDR1 is SGHTA and CDR2 is FQGNSA.

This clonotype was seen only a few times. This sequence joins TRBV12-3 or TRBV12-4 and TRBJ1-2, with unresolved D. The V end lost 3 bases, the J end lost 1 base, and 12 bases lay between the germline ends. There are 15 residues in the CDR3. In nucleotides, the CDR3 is TGTGCCAGCAGTTTCCGCCTCGGCGGTAACTATGGCTACACCTTC. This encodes CASSFRLGGNYGYTF.

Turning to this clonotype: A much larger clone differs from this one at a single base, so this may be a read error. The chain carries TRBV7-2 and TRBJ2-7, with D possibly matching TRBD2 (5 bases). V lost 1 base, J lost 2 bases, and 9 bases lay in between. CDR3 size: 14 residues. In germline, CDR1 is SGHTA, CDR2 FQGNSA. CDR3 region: CASSLGVGTYEQYF. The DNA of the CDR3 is TGTGCCAGCAGCTTAGGTGTCGGGACCTACGAGCAGTACTTC.

CDR3 DNA sequence: TGTGCCAGCAGCCTCAACGGGGGGCTTCTGGACACTGAAGCTTTCTTT. It translates to CASSLNGGLLDTEAFF. V usage is TRBV9 and J usage is TRBJ1-1, with a weak D call TRBD1 (6 bases). The CDR3 contains 16 residues. CDR1 is SGDLS and CDR2 is YYNGEE in the germline V gene. With 4 bases removed from V and 3 bases from J, the gap between germline ends came to 19 bases.

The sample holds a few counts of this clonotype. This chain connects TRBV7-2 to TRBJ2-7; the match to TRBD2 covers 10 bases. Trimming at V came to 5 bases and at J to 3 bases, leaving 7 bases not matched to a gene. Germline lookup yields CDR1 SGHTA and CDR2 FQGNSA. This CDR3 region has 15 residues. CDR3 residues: CASSRSGRVNYEQYF. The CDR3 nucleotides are TGTGCCAGCAGCAGAAGCGGGAGGGTAAACTACGAGCAGTACTTC.